The text below deals with one T cell receptor beta chain. The antigen this receptor binds is unknown. Qualities for individual bases were not recorded, and no much larger clone is one base off. Using the deep immunoSEQ assay, multiplex PCR amplified TCR CDR3 regions from genomic DNA. Extracted genomic DNA from each cell subset was distributed evenly across all wells of several immunoSEQ 96-well plates, and each plate was treated as a replicate. For sorted subsets, roughly 200 ng of genomic DNA, equivalent to 25,000 to 35,000 T cell genomes, went into each replicate PCR. Purified libraries were quantified with a Qubit 3.0 fluorometer, sized on a Bioanalyzer 2100, and re-quantified with the KAPA Library Quantification kit. Every immunoSEQ 96-well plate was sequenced on a dedicated single-read 150-cycle Illumina NextSeq 550 flow cell. The authors processed their data as follows. Because only junctional sequences without quality scores were contained in the immunoSEQ output, filtering matching that applied to full-length reads could not be performed. To assign V/J genes and CDR3, sequences were annotated using PyIR, a Python wrapper for IgBLAST v1.9, with IMGT germline references. Reads were filtered out if the reads had weak V/J assignments (E-value above 1e-6), no CDR3, stop codons, out-of-frame junctions, or ambiguous translated residues. V3J clonotypes were defined as sequences sharing an identical inferred V gene, J gene, and CDR3 amino acid sequence. Percentage overlap between repertoires was computed as shared unique clonotypes divided by the size of the smaller repertoire. Richness of each repertoire was evaluated using RTK rarefaction, the Chao1 estimator, and Recon v2.1 estimates of unobserved clonotypes. For all TCRbeta clonotypes obtained by the gDNA method from several donors, generation probabilities were computed with OLGA. Imported from immuneACCESS, the table was reduced by TCRdb to in-frame sequences with V and J called. These copies leave out some clones; in studies compared against another copy, an unresolved V gene accounts for under half, and the cause of the remainder is not known. Clone size and V and J calls were adopted from that table, with D and trimming inferred from the DNA. In this sample the table shows roughly 2.2 million clones, roughly 92% of which occur a single time. About 0.36% of the sample goes to the ten largest clones.

This specimen belongs to a study of shared clonotypes between healthy human individuals (dated by TCRdb to about 2020). With respect to the entire study: The cohort included three men and a couple of women between 18 and 49 years of age. For each donor, CD4 naive and CD4 memory were each given three plates, CD8 naive was given two plates, and CD8 memory was given one plate. To estimate repertoire size and how much clonotypes are shared between individuals, the study performed deep sequencing of blood TCR repertoires from about 5 healthy adults. Each donor's leukapheresis produced roughly between roughly 0.85 and 10 billion PBMCs. Libraries were prepared and TCR repertoires were sequenced by different laboratories using diverse techniques, in order to increase sequencing depth and limit assay-specific biases.

Donors were healthy HIV-negative adults with no recently reported acute infections or vaccinations. Only Caucasian adults living in Nashville, Tennessee, USA were represented among the donors. CD4+ T cells were enriched by magnetic negative selection; naive cells were then positively selected on CD45RA, and the negative fraction formed the memory subset. Blood was obtained by leukapheresis, after which PBMCs were separated by Ficoll-Histopaque density gradient centrifugation and cryopreserved in liquid nitrogen vapor phase. Analytical flow cytometry was used to check the purity and quantity of every magnetically sorted T cell population. Genomic DNA was isolated from every sorted fraction and measured by UV absorbance on a Nanodrop 2000c. What the research found in general, with its limitations: Even with the large sequencing depth, rarefaction of the sorted-subset datasets indicated that sequencing was incomplete. Estimated clonotype richness was generally larger for naive than for memory subsets. Around 5.4% of naive CD4, around 3.5% of naive CD8, roughly 2.4% of memory CD4, and 0.4% of memory CD8 clonotypes were shared across several donors. The small number of donors limited the genetic and exposure-history diversity represented. Compared with non-shared clonotypes, clonotypes shared by all four sorted-subset donors had higher generation probabilities. Based on pairwise subsampling, the degree of clonotype sharing among donors was expected to be affected by sequencing depth. Sampling was limited to blood, and TCR repertoires in tissue likely differ from TCR repertoires in blood.

The germline V gene encodes CDR1 MNHNS and CDR2 SASEGT. From cysteine to phenylalanine, the CDR3 is 16 amino acids long. Just CDR3 DNA is preserved here, 48 bases in frame from base 1. V gives up 4 bases and J gives up 0 bases, and the segment between their germline ends measures 15 bases. The chain employs TRBV6-1 and TRBJ2-5, with TRBD1 as a weak D call on 7 bases. Source material: naive CD4+ T cells from PBMCs. This specimen's cell subset or site label, interpreted: CD45RA+ positively selected. This TCR was recovered from a young man in good health. Some clones in this sample may be carry-over from other donors' samples. Here is the DNA: TGTGCCAGCAGTGTAACAGGGGCGGGGTACCAAGAGACCCAGTACTTC. This translates into CASSVTGAGYQETQYF.